A single sample gave rise to the 21 T cell receptor beta chains below, sequenced in a study of Graves' ophthalmopathy and Graves' hyperthyroidism. The TCR beta CDR3 regions underwent amplification from RNA transcripts. The first round was an RT-PCR with HTBI primers, and the second round was a multiplex PCR. Via MiXCR, TCRdb re-called the multiplex PCR reads, giving one row per CDR3 protein. The sample holds roughly 600,000 distinct CDR3 sequences, about 40% seen once. The material sequenced was peripheral blood or thyroid tissue (not recorded which). Source of these receptors: an adult man with Graves' hyperthyroidism.

Many counts were recorded for this clonotype. This chain joins TRBV7-6 and TRBJ2-7; 10 nucleotides line up with TRBD1. The germline CDR1 and CDR2 sequences are SGHVS and FNYEAQ. The CDR3 has 15 residues. Trimming at V came to 5 bases and at J to 3 bases, leaving 7 bases not matched to a gene. The CDR3 loop reads CASSASGQGFYEQYF. The CDR3 DNA follows: TGTGCCAGCAGCGCCTCGGGACAGGGGTTCTACGAGCAGTACTTC. The whole variable domain, filled in from reference TRBV7-6 and TRBJ2-7, reads GAGVSQSPRYKVTKRGQDVALRCDPISGHVSLYWYRQALGQGPEFLTYFNYEAQQDKSGLPNDRFSAERPEGSISTLTIQRTEQRDSAMYRCASSASGQGFYEQYFGPGTRLTVT.

In its sample, this clonotype was seen many times. The rearrangement joins TRBV20-1 to TRBJ2-7, with D unclear. Germline V gives CDR1 DFQATT, CDR2 SNEGSKA (reference sequence). The CDR3 has 14 amino acids. V was trimmed by 7 bases and J by 2 bases, leaving 18 bases between them. CDR3: CSGLHLQGTYEQYF. DNA for the CDR3: TGCAGTGGCCTTCATCTCCAAGGAACCTACGAGCAGTACTTC.

Many counts were recorded for this clonotype. The chain links TRBV9 to TRBJ1-1, with a tentative D call TRBD1 (6 bases). The CDR3 is made up of 15 amino acids. V lost 0 bases and J 0 bases, leaving 9 bases between the germline ends. CDR1 is SGDLS and CDR2 is YYNGEE in the germline V gene. The DNA of the CDR3 is TGTGCCAGCAGCGTAGAGGGGGTGATGAACACTGAAGCTTTCTTT. Protein product: CASSVEGVMNTEAFF.

The table lists this clonotype with a few counts. This rearrangement joins TRBV6-1 to TRBJ2-2; 8 positions match TRBD1. The trim removed 2 bases at V and 7 bases at J, leaving 6 bases unmatched. There are 15 residues in the CDR3. The germline CDR1 and CDR2 sequences are MNHNS and SASEGT. The CDR3 region is CASSEMAGGFGELFF. CDR3 nucleotides: TGTGCCAGCAGTGAAATGGCAGGGGGCTTCGGGGAGCTGTTTTTT.

The gene calls are TRBV7-2 and TRBJ1-2; the D is unclear. Germline CDR1 SGHTA, CDR2 FQGNSA. Trimming took off 5 bases at V and 11 bases at J, with 12 bases between the two ends. The CDR3 sequence is 11 residues long. CDR3 loop: CASSNEPGYTF. The CDR3 DNA reads as TGTGCCAGCAGCAACGAACCTGGTTACACCTTC.

This clonotype was found many times. J is TRBJ1-1 and V is TRBV7-9; 7 bases match TRBD1. Germline assignment: CDR1 SEHNR and CDR2 FQNEAQ (reference sequence). Trimming removed 1 base from V and 1 base from J; junction bases left unmatched: 9. CDR3 length: 17 amino acids. The CDR3 bases are TGTGCCAGCAGCTTAGGAGTATCCGGGACAGAGAACACTGAAGCTTTCTTT. It is translated as CASSLGVSGTENTEAFF.

Comments on this clonotype: This may stem from a read error, because a much larger clone lies one nucleotide away. The chain uses TRBV10-3 and TRBJ2-7, with a possible D match to TRBD1 (5 bases). The germline CDR1 and CDR2 sequences are ENHRY and SYGVKD. This CDR3 is built from 12 residues. V lost 10 bases, J lost 2 bases, and 12 bases lay in between. The CDR3 loop is CASRAPPYEQYF. The CDR3 nucleotides read TGTGCCAGCAGGGCGCCCCCCTACGAGCAGTACTTC.

This clonotype has at least ten counts. The CDR3 sequence is CAGLQGNGYTF. For the CDR3, the DNA is TGTGCCGGACTACAGGGGAATGGCTACACCTTC. The chain links TRBV5-6 to TRBJ1-2, with 7 bases that match TRBD1. This CDR3 has 11 residues. With V trimmed by 10 bases and J by 6 bases, 6 bases remained unmatched. Germline CDR1 is SGHDT and CDR2 is YYEEEE.

The chain couples TRBV5-4 to TRBJ2-3, with a tentative D call TRBD2 (6 bases). CDR3 size: 14 residues. Trimming stripped 6 bases from V and 0 bases from J, with 11 bases between. CDR1 SGHNT and CDR2 YYREEE come from the germline V gene (reference sequence). CDR3 DNA sequence: TGTGCCAGCACCCTTAGCGGAAGCACAGATACGCAGTATTTT. This translates into CASTLSGSTDTQYF.

The table lists this clonotype with many counts. The gene calls are TRBV5-6 and TRBJ2-5; 8 bases are a match to TRBD2. The ends lost 4 bases at V and 1 base at J; junction bases unmatched: 9. The CDR3 covers 16 residues. Germline V gene lookup returns CDR1 SGHDT and CDR2 YYEEEE. Here the CDR3 DNA reads TGTGCCAGCAGCCCCTTACTAGCGGAACTCCAAGAGACCCAGTACTTC. As protein: CASSPLLAELQETQYF.

This chain uses TRBV9 with TRBJ1-2, with no clear D. Germline assignment: CDR1 SGDLS and CDR2 YYNGEE. The CDR3 length is 16 residues. V was clipped by 0 bases and J by 4 bases, with 16 bases between them. The CDR3 protein is CASSVGSDPTIYGYTF. For the CDR3, the DNA is TGTGCCAGCAGCGTAGGTTCGGACCCGACCATCTATGGCTACACCTTC. Full variable domain (outside the CDR3, taken from reference TRBV9 and TRBJ1-2): DSGVTQTPKHLITATGQRVTLRCSPRSGDLSVYWYQQSLDQGLQFLIQYYNGEERAKGNILERFSAQQFPDLHSELNLSSLELGDSALYFCASSVGSDPTIYGYTFGSGTRLTVV.

The rearrangement uses TRBV28 and TRBJ1-5; 9 bases map to TRBD1. The trim removed 5 bases at V and 7 bases at J, leaving 3 bases unmatched. The CDR3 consists of 13 residues. CDR1 is MDHEN, CDR2 SYDVKM, per germline. This CDR3 is CASSRDRVQPQHF. CDR3 DNA: TGTGCCAGCAGTCGGGACAGGGTCCAGCCCCAGCATTTT.

The rearrangement joins TRBV6-6 to TRBJ1-2; the D gene is possibly TRBD1 (5 bases). CDR3 length: 14 residues. Between the trimmed V and J ends, which lost 6 bases and 0 bases, there was a span of 11 bases. The V gene's germline CDR1 is MNHNY and CDR2 SVGAGI (reference sequence). CDR3 loop: CASRPGFSNYGYTF. CDR3 bases: TGTGCCAGCAGACCAGGGTTCTCTAACTATGGCTACACCTTC.

This clonotype was counted ten times or more. The chain joins TRBV18 to TRBJ2-6, with D uncertain. Germline assignment: CDR1 KGHSH and CDR2 LQKENI. The CDR3 consists of 16 residues. Trimming took off 1 base at V and 1 base at J, with 8 bases between the two ends. The CDR3 region is CASSPRAQSGANVLTF. For the CDR3, the DNA is TGTGCCAGCTCACCACGGGCACAGTCTGGGGCCAACGTCCTGACTTTC.

This clonotype was seen more than once but under ten times. The J gene is TRBJ2-2, the V gene TRBV5-8; 7 nucleotides agree with TRBD2. This CDR3 is 15 amino acids long. Germline V gene lookup returns CDR1 SGHTS and CDR2 YDEGEE. V gave up 2 bases and J gave up 5 bases; unmatched junction bases: 6. CDR3: CASSFVTGGTGELFF. Written as DNA, the CDR3 is TGTGCCAGCAGCTTCGTTACGGGGGGAACCGGGGAGCTGTTTTTT.

This clonotype appeared many times. The rearrangement uses TRBV9 and TRBJ2-7; D might be TRBD2 (5 bases). Germline CDR1 and CDR2: SGDLS and YYNGEE. Trimming took 2 bases from V and 2 from J, leaving 14 bases between them. There are 15 residues in the CDR3. The CDR3 nucleotides are TGTGCCAGCAGCGTCTTACTAGTCCCCACCTACGAGCAGTACTTC. As protein: CASSVLLVPTYEQYF.

This clonotype appeared many times. This chain joins TRBV24-1 and TRBJ1-2, with a possible D match to TRBD1 (5 bases). The CDR3 sequence is 14 residues long. V lost 7 bases, J lost 4 bases, and 15 bases lay in between. The germline V gene has CDR1 KGHDR and CDR2 SFDVKD. The CDR3 sequence: CATSDPQASYGYTF. DNA of the CDR3: TGTGCCACCAGCGACCCACAGGCGAGCTATGGCTACACCTTC.

This chain uses TRBV2 with TRBJ2-3; D unresolved. Trimming removed 0 bases from V and 5 bases from J, with 6 bases in between. Germline V gene data show CDR1 as SNHLY and CDR2 as FYNNEI. The CDR3 length is 13 residues. The CDR3 nucleotides are TGTGCCAGCAGTGAAGCGCGAATAGATACGCAGTATTTT. Amino acids: CASSEARIDTQYF.

This clonotype was detected many times. The gene calls are TRBV5-1 and TRBJ2-5; D could derive from TRBD1 or TRBD2 (5 bases each). V lost 1 base and J lost 5, with 15 bases in between. CDR1 and CDR2 (germline): SGHRS, YFSETQ. The CDR3 spans 15 residues. The CDR3, as DNA: TGCGCCAGCAGCTTGCAGAGGGACCGCCGGGAGACCCAGTACTTC. It encodes CASSLQRDRRETQYF.

V gene TRBV5-6 combines with J gene TRBJ2-3, with 11 bases aligning to TRBD2. The length of the CDR3 is 15 residues. V lost 0 bases and J lost 5; bases outside the gene matches: 2. In germline, CDR1 is SGHDT, CDR2 YYEEEE. CDR3 sequence: CASSLGGLAGDTQYF. The CDR3 DNA follows: TGTGCCAGCAGCTTGGGCGGACTAGCGGGAGATACGCAGTATTTT.

CDR3 region: CASSPEVGRSTGELFF. The CDR3, as DNA: TGTGCCAGCAGCCCGGAAGTGGGGCGTAGCACCGGGGAGCTGTTTTTT. The chain uses TRBV7-6 and TRBJ2-2, with D possibly matching TRBD1 (5 bases). The CDR3 totals 16 residues. CDR1 and CDR2 from the germline V gene are SGHVS and FNYEAQ. The germline V and J ends were trimmed by 5 bases and 4 bases, with 17 bases remaining between them.